These T cell receptor beta chains were read from a single sample in a study of technical replicates of blood from a handful of donors. Libraries were prepared by immunoSEQ multiplex PCR; TCRdb keeps only in-frame clonotypes and omits some of them. The sample shows approximately 80,000 clones, 70% to 90% of them seen only once. The sample taken for sequencing was T cells isolated from PBMCs. These receptors were obtained from a human donor in good health. The CDR3 runs from the conserved cysteine through the conserved F or W. The order of the fields is D gene, J gene, clone size, V gene, CDR3 DNA, CDR3 protein. A D gene is named only where the DNA matches it firmly. The size of a clone is reported for some rows only, either as once, few or many, or as a class for expanded clones.

TRBD2	TRBJ2-3	NA	TRBV7-9	TGTGCCAGCAGCCTAGCGGGAGCAGAAGATACGCAGTATTTT	CASSLAGAEDTQYF
TRBD2	TRBJ2-5	NA	TRBV30	TGTGCCTGGAGCCAAGGACTAGCGGGAACGGAGACCCAGTACTTC	CAWSQGLAGTETQYF
NA	TRBJ2-1	NA	TRBV11-3	TGTGCCAGCAGCTGGGGAGGTGAGCAGTTCTTC	CASSWGGEQFF
NA	TRBJ1-5	NA	TRBV5-5	TGTGCCAGCAGTTACAGGGAAGAGCAGCCCCAGCATTTT	CASSYREEQPQHF
NA	TRBJ2-1	NA	TRBV28	TGTGCCAGCAGTTTAGGAGGGCCCAATGAGCAGTTCTTC	CASSLGGPNEQFF
NA	TRBJ2-7	once	TRBV10-1	TGCGCCAGCAGTGAGACTCGCAGGCCCAAGCAGTACTTC	CASSETRRPKQYF
NA	TRBJ1-1	NA	TRBV12-2	TGTGCAAGTCGCTTAGGAACGGGGGTAGCTTTCTTT	CASRLGTGVAFF
TRBD1	TRBJ1-5	NA	TRBV4-1	TGCGCCAGCAGCCAAGTCTTGACAGGGTGGAATCAGCCCCAGCATTTT	CASSQVLTGWNQPQHF
TRBD1	TRBJ2-1	NA	TRBV28	TGTGCCAGCAGTCCCCACAGGGGGCTAAACAATGAGCAGTTCTTC	CASSPHRGLNNEQFF
NA	TRBJ1-1	NA	TRBV19	TGTGCCAGTAGTACGCAAGGGAGCACTGAAGCTTTCTTT	CASSTQGSTEAFF
NA	TRBJ1-2	NA	TRBV7-9	TGTGCCAGCAGCTTAGATGGACAGCGGTACTATGGCTACACCTTC	CASSLDGQRYYGYTF
NA	TRBJ2-2	few	TRBV5-6	TGTGCCAGCAGCTTGGCCGCAGGGGAAGGGCTGTTTTTT	CASSLAAGEGLFF
NA	TRBJ1-4	NA	TRBV18	TGTGCCAGCTCACCAGGGGGCTATGAAAAACTGTTTTTT	CASSPGGYEKLFF
NA	TRBJ1-1	NA	TRBV5-1	TGCGCCAGCGCGACGGGGGGCGAGGGAGCTTTCTTT	CASATGGEGAFF
TRBD2	TRBJ2-5	NA	TRBV5-1	TGCGCCAGCAGCACCCTAGCGGGAGTAGGAGAGACCCAGTACTTC	CASSTLAGVGETQYF
TRBD2	TRBJ2-5	NA	TRBV5-6	TGTGCCAGCAGCTTCTTAACTAGCGGGGGCCAAGAGACCCAGTACTTC	CASSFLTSGGQETQYF
TRBD2	TRBJ2-1	once	TRBV7-2	TGTGCCAGCAGCTTGAGACTAGCTCTCCATGAGCAGTTCTTC	CASSLRLALHEQFF
TRBD1	TRBJ2-7	NA	TRBV12-5	TGTGCTAGTGGTTTGGTACTAGGGACAGGGGGCTCCTACGAGCAGTACTTC	CASGLVLGTGGSYEQYF
NA	TRBJ1-2	NA	TRBV1	TGCACCAGCAGCCAAGATAGAGGCTACACCTTC	CTSSQDRGYTF
TRBD2	TRBJ2-7	NA	TRBV28	TGTGCCAGCAGTTTACACGGGGGGACCTACGAGCAGTACTTC	CASSLHGGTYEQYF
NA	TRBJ1-4	NA	TRBV7-9	TGTGCCAGCAGCCCAGAGGTCCGGTTTAATGAAAAACTGTTTTTT	CASSPEVRFNEKLFF
NA	TRBJ1-5	NA	TRBV28	TGTGCCAGCAGCTCAGCGGACAGCTATAGCAATCAGCCCCAGCATTTT	CASSSADSYSNQPQHF
TRBD1	TRBJ1-2	few	TRBV27	TGTGCCAGCAGCTTCCTAGACAGGGTAAATGGCTACACCTTC	CASSFLDRVNGYTF
TRBD1	TRBJ1-2	NA	TRBV27	TGTGCCAGCAGTTTATACAGGGGTTTGCTCTATGGCTACACCTTC	CASSLYRGLLYGYTF
NA	TRBJ1-1	NA	TRBV5-4	TGTGCCAGCAGCTTGGGGGGCTCGGCTGAAGCTTTCTTT	CASSLGGSAEAFF
NA	TRBJ2-7	NA	TRBV12-5	TGTGCTAGTGGTTTAGCTTACGAGCAGTACTTC	CASGLAYEQYF
TRBD1	TRBJ1-1	once	TRBV7-8	TGTGCCAGCAGCTTAGCCACAGGGGTGGGGAGCACTGAAGCTTTCTTT	CASSLATGVGSTEAFF
NA	TRBJ2-5	NA	TRBV6-5	TGTGCCAGCAGTTACTCGACAAATCAAGAGACCCAGTACTTC	CASSYSTNQETQYF
TRBD1	TRBJ1-4	once	TRBV4-2	TGTGCCAGCAGCCAATCTTACCGGGACAGAGATGAAAAACTGTTTTTT	CASSQSYRDRDEKLFF
TRBD1	TRBJ2-7	NA	TRBV4-1	TGCGCCAGCAGCCCGTACAGGGGGCGGAACGAGCAGTACTTC	CASSPYRGRNEQYF
TRBD2	TRBJ2-7	once	TRBV9	TGTGCCAGCAGCGATCTAGCGGGAGGGCCCGAGCAGTACTTC	CASSDLAGGPEQYF
NA	TRBJ1-5	NA	TRBV27	TGTGCCAGCAGTTTCCGGGATAGCAATCAGCCCCAGCATTTT	CASSFRDSNQPQHF
NA	TRBJ1-4	NA	TRBV25-1	TGTGCCAGCAGTAAGGGACAATTAGGGGAAAAACTGTTTTTT	CASSKGQLGEKLFF
NA	TRBJ1-4	NA	TRBV6-6	TGTGCGCCGGAGTCCCCAACTAATGAAAAACTGTTTTTT	CAPESPTNEKLFF
TRBD2	TRBJ2-3	NA	TRBV9	TGTGCCAGCAGCGTAGGAATAGCGGGAGGGGGATTTGGCACAGATACGCAGTATTTT	CASSVGIAGGGFGTDTQYF
TRBD2	TRBJ2-3	NA	TRBV15	TGTGCCACCAGCAGAGGGGGGGGAGGGCCCGGTGATACGCAGTATTTT	CATSRGGGGPGDTQYF
TRBD2	TRBJ2-1	NA	TRBV9	TGTGCCAGCAGCGTAGTTATAGCGGGAGCAAATGAGCAGTTCTTC	CASSVVIAGANEQFF
NA	TRBJ2-2	NA	TRBV30	TGTGCCTGGAGACATGCGGGACCGACAACCGGGGAGCTGTTTTTT	CAWRHAGPTTGELFF
NA	TRBJ1-1	few	TRBV30	TGTGCCTGGAGTGCTGCCCCTCAGGAAGCTTTCTTT	CAWSAAPQEAFF
NA	TRBJ1-1	many	TRBV19	TGTGCCAGTAAGGTACCGGGGTGGAACACTGAAGCTTTCTTT	CASKVPGWNTEAFF
NA	TRBJ2-7	NA	TRBV4-3	TGCGCCAGCAGCCAAGAGTCCGTATCCTACGAGCAGTACTTC	CASSQESVSYEQYF
NA	TRBJ2-7	NA	TRBV27	TGTGCCAGCAGCCCACAAAGGACCGGGCGGGACGAGCAGTACTTC	CASSPQRTGRDEQYF
NA	TRBJ1-2	once	TRBV7-9	TGTGCCAGCAGCGCCGGACTTAACTATGGCTACACCTTC	CASSAGLNYGYTF
TRBD2	TRBJ2-7	NA	TRBV19	TGTGCCAGTAGGCATAGCGGGAGGAGCTCCTACGAGCAGTACTTC	CASRHSGRSSYEQYF
TRBD1	TRBJ2-1	once	TRBV14	TGTGCCAGCAGCCAACGATTACCGACAGGGGCAATCGAGGGCAATGAGCAGTTCTTC	CASSQRLPTGAIEGNEQFF
NA	TRBJ1-5	few	TRBV23-1	TGCGCCAGCAGGCCAATCTGGGGCCAGCCCCAGCATTTT	CASRPIWGQPQHF
NA	TRBJ1-4	NA	TRBV5-1	TGCGCCAGCAGCACCCAGGGAAACACTAATGAAAAACTGTTTTTT	CASSTQGNTNEKLFF
TRBD1	TRBJ1-2	NA	TRBV6-5	TGTGCCAGCACGAACTCGACAGGGTCTTTTGGCTACACCTTC	CASTNSTGSFGYTF
TRBD1	TRBJ1-5	once	TRBV6-1	TGTGCCAGCAGGTACAGGGGGTTGGAGCCACAGCCCCAGCATTTT	CASRYRGLEPQPQHF
NA	TRBJ2-7	few	TRBV19	TGTGCCAGTAGTAGCGGACTAAGATCGGAGCAGTACTTC	CASSSGLRSEQYF
TRBD1	TRBJ2-6	NA	TRBV10-3	TGTGCCATCAGTGGAGACAGGGGGCGATCTGGGGCCAACGTCCTGACTTTC	CAISGDRGRSGANVLTF
NA	TRBJ2-7	NA	TRBV15	TGTGCCACCAGCAGACTTCACGCGAATTCCTACGAGCAGTACTTC	CATSRLHANSYEQYF
NA	TRBJ1-2	NA	TRBV6-4	TGTGCCAGCAGTGCTGTAGCGGGCCCCGTCGGGGCTAACTATGGCTACACCTTC	CASSAVAGPVGANYGYTF
NA	TRBJ1-5	NA	TRBV4-1	TGCGCCAGCAGCCAAGAAGTAGGGGGTTCAAATCAGCCCCAGCATTTT	CASSQEVGGSNQPQHF